This TCR beta chain was profiled in a study of CXCR3-negative and CXCR3-positive naive CD8 T cells. The study, taken as a whole, reports: Similar TRBV-TRBJ usage was seen in naive cells (both CXCR3-negative and CXCR3-positive), but memory cells differed. CXCR3-positive naive cells had more hydrophobic TRB CDR3s than CXCR3-negative naive cells. Both naive subsets had comparably high diversity; memory CD8+ cells much lower.

To note about this clonotype: The antigen is undetermined.

CDR1 is SQVTM and CDR2 is ANQGSEA in the germline V gene. The length of the CDR3 is 15 residues. The TRB cDNA libraries were prepared by 5' RACE with UMI labels. TCRdb re-called the 5' RACE reads, yielding one record per CDR3 amino acid sequence without DNA. Its clone listing holds some 130,000 distinct CDR3 sequences. The chain has TRBV29-1 and TRBJ2-3; TCRdb selects TRBD1, and the lack of DNA leaves this call unchecked. Sequenced input: naive CXCR3+ CD8+ T cells from blood. Subset given: CD45RO-CCR7+CD27+CD95- naive CD8+ T cells expressing CXCR3 (TNR3+). The origin of this receptor is a human donor in good health. Some clones in this sample may be carry-over from other donors' samples. The CDR3 reads CSVEPTGDGTDTQYF.